This passage covers 5 T cell receptor beta chains from one sample sequenced in a study of shared clonotypes between healthy human individuals. Only in-frame clones appear in the TCRdb table, and some are missing; sequencing was by immunoSEQ multiplex PCR. Of hundreds of thousands of clones listed, less than 96% are singletons. The sequenced sample was naive CD4+ T cells sorted from blood. The subset was: CD45RA+ positively selected. These receptors came from a woman in her twenties or thirties in good health.

Remarks on this clone: Other DNA sequences within the sample encode an identical CDR3. V is TRBV19 and J is TRBJ2-7; TRBD2 matches at 9 bases. J was trimmed by 0 bases and V by 1 base; bases with no gene match: 1. The CDR3 is 15 amino acids. CDR1 and CDR2 (germline): LNHDA, SQIVND (reference sequence). CDR3: CASSIGSGSSYEQYF. Here the CDR3 DNA reads TGTGCCAGTAGTATAGGTAGCGGGAGCTCCTACGAGCAGTACTTC.

The CDR3 bases are TGTGCCAGCAGTGGCCGACCATTTGGAGAGCAGTACTTC. This sequence encodes CASSGRPFGEQYF. The chain uses TRBV28 and TRBJ2-7, with D hard to call. Germline V gene lookup returns CDR1 MDHEN and CDR2 SYDVKM. CDR3 size: 13 residues. Trimming cost V 5 bases and J 7 bases, with 15 bases left between them.

This rearrangement joins TRBV13 to TRBJ2-7, with TRBD2 matching over 12 bases. The V gene's germline CDR1 is PRHDT and CDR2 FYEKMQ (reference sequence). V lost 3 bases, J lost 7 bases, and 7 bases stayed unmatched. The CDR3 runs to 15 residues. CDR3 region: CASSFTSGRMREQYF. For the CDR3, the DNA is TGTGCCAGCAGCTTTACTAGCGGGAGGATGAGGGAGCAGTACTTC.

The chain links TRBV28 to TRBJ2-7; D gene ambiguous. CDR1 and CDR2 (germline): MDHEN, SYDVKM. The CDR3 is 11 amino acids. Trimming shortened V by 5 bases and J by 4 bases, and 6 bases separated the two germline ends. The CDR3 loop reads CASSQIYEQYF. The CDR3 bases are TGTGCCAGCAGTCAAATATACGAGCAGTACTTC.

The V and J genes are TRBV18 and TRBJ2-2, with 10 bases fitting TRBD2. Germline values: CDR1 KGHSH, CDR2 LQKENI. V gave up 4 bases and J gave up 5 bases; unmatched junction bases: 10. The CDR3 sequence is 17 residues long. The CDR3 coding sequence is TGTGCCAGCTCACGTCAGCGGGAGGGCCCCAGGACCGGGGAGCTGTTTTTT. Its translation: CASSRQREGPRTGELFF.